Listed below are T cell receptor beta chains from one sample, sequenced in a study of cytomegalovirus exposure and HLA in healthy donors. Assay used: immunoSEQ multiplex PCR; TCRdb lists only in-frame clones, some missing. Across roughly 110,000 clones, the top ten clones capture 5.5% to 8% of the sample. Material for sequencing was PBMCs. The source is a man aged 35 to 55 in good health and CMV-seropositive. Each CDR3 is given with its conserved first and last residue. Each record gives: D gene, J gene, V gene, CDR3 length, CDR3 DNA, CDR3 protein. The D gene is left open where the match is weak.

TRBD2 | TRBJ2-3 | TRBV11-2 | 14 | TGTGCCAGCAGCTTAGTGTTGATAGCGGGACAGCAGTATTTT | CASSLVLIAGQQYF
NA | TRBJ2-3 | TRBV6-6 | 12 | TGTGCCACTAGTGGCGTCACAGATACGCAGTATTTT | CATSGVTDTQYF
NA | TRBJ2-7 | TRBV28 | 12 | TGTGCCAGCAGTTTACTTTCGTACGAGCAGTACTTC | CASSLLSYEQYF
NA | TRBJ1-3 | TRBV19 | 16 | TGTGCCAGTAGTTTGACAGCGGGATTCTCTGGAAACACCATATATTTT | CASSLTAGFSGNTIYF
NA | TRBJ1-5 | TRBV19 | 14 | TGTGCCAGTAGTAGGGGGCGTAGCAATCAGCCCCAGCATTTT | CASSRGRSNQPQHF
TRBD1 | TRBJ2-7 | TRBV27 | 15 | TGTGCCAGCAGTTTGTCAGGGGGCGCAACCTACGAGCAGTACTTC | CASSLSGGATYEQYF
NA | TRBJ2-7 | TRBV7-2 | 12 | TGTGCCAGCAGCCAAGGGGTAGGCGAGCAGTACTTC | CASSQGVGEQYF
TRBD1 | TRBJ2-5 | TRBV6-1 | 14 | TGTGCCAGCAGTACCCAACAGGGGGCTGAGACCCAGTACTTC | CASSTQQGAETQYF
NA | TRBJ2-7 | TRBV27 | 12 | TGTGCCAGCAGTCCCACAGGGCGCGAGCAGTACTTC | CASSPTGREQYF
TRBD1 | TRBJ1-2 | TRBV25-1 | 18 | TGTGCCAGCAGTGAATCCTTCCGGAGCCAGGGGGACAACTATGGCTACACCTTC | CASSESFRSQGDNYGYTF
NA | TRBJ1-4 | TRBV5-1 | 15 | TGCGCCAGCAGCTTTGACGGCCAGGGTTATGAAAAACTGTTTTTT | CASSFDGQGYEKLFF
NA | TRBJ1-2 | TRBV5-4 | 14 | TGTGCCAGCAGCTTTTCAGGGGAAGGCTATGGCTACACCTTC | CASSFSGEGYGYTF
TRBD2 | TRBJ2-2 | TRBV7-8 | 15 | TGTGCCAGCAGCCAGGCGGGAGAGAAGACCGGGGAGCTGTTTTTT | CASSQAGEKTGELFF
NA | TRBJ2-1 | TRBV5-1 | 15 | TGCGCCAGCAGCTTGTTGGGAGGGGGAGTGTATGAGCAGTTCTTC | CASSLLGGGVYEQFF
TRBD1 | TRBJ2-1 | TRBV10-1 | 14 | TGCGCCAGCAGCCGGACAGGGGGCACGGATGAGCAGTTCTTC | CASSRTGGTDEQFF
NA | TRBJ1-3 | TRBV6-5 | 13 | TGTGCCAGCAGTTACAGGGGTGGAAACACCATATATTTT | CASSYRGGNTIYF
NA | TRBJ2-7 | TRBV7-3 | 14 | TGTGCCAGCAGCTTAACTCGGGATGTGGGGGAGCAGTACTTC | CASSLTRDVGEQYF
NA | TRBJ1-2 | TRBV7-9 | 14 | TGTGCCAGCACCCTAGAGGGCTCCCGGGGTGGCTACACCTTC | CASTLEGSRGGYTF
NA | TRBJ2-1 | TRBV4-1 | 16 | TGCGCCAGCAGCCAAGATGACGGGGGTTTGTACAATGAGCAGTTCTTC | CASSQDDGGLYNEQFF
NA | TRBJ1-3 | TRBV7-2 | 18 | TGTGCCAGCAGCTTAGCTTCGAGAGGGTCCTTCTCTGGAAACACCATATATTTT | CASSLASRGSFSGNTIYF
NA | TRBJ2-3 | TRBV5-4 | 17 | TGTGCCAGCAGCTTCATGCTTGGCCAGGGCCTCACAGATACGCAGTATTTT | CASSFMLGQGLTDTQYF
NA | TRBJ1-5 | TRBV6-5 | 15 | TGTGCCAGCAGCCCTCTCGACAGACGCAATCAGCCCCAGCATTTT | CASSPLDRRNQPQHF
TRBD1 | TRBJ1-2 | TRBV9 | 14 | TGTGCCAGCAGCGCCTCTACAGGGGGCTATGGCTACACCTTC | CASSASTGGYGYTF
TRBD1 | TRBJ2-1 | TRBV13 | 15 | TGTGCCAGCAGCTCGGGACAGGGGAGATACAATGAGCAGTTCTTC | CASSSGQGRYNEQFF
TRBD2 | TRBJ2-1 | TRBV5-4 | 15 | TGTGCCAGCAGCTTGGGCACTAGCGAGTACAATGAGCAGTTCTTC | CASSLGTSEYNEQFF
TRBD1 | TRBJ1-1 | TRBV13 | 14 | TGTGCCAGCAGCGTCAGGGGGAAGAACACTGAAGCTTTCTTT | CASSVRGKNTEAFF
TRBD1 | TRBJ2-7 | TRBV7-8 | 18 | TGTGCCAGCAGCCCTCATAGCCCAACCGGGACAGGGGGAAACGAGCAGTACTTC | CASSPHSPTGTGGNEQYF
TRBD2 | TRBJ2-1 | TRBV5-4 | 16 | TGTGCCAGCAGCTCCCAACTAGCGGGAGGGTACAATGAGCAGTTCTTC | CASSSQLAGGYNEQFF
NA | TRBJ1-2 | TRBV6-1 | 14 | TGTGCCAGCAGACCTCAGGGGTCCGCGGATGGCTACACCTTC | CASRPQGSADGYTF
TRBD1 | TRBJ1-5 | TRBV27 | 13 | TGTGCCAGCACGACAGGGAGCAATCAGCCCCAGCATTTT | CASTTGSNQPQHF
NA | TRBJ2-5 | TRBV2 | 14 | TGTGCCAGCAGTGGGGGTAGGGGATGGGAGACCCAGTACTTC | CASSGGRGWETQYF
NA | TRBJ2-3 | TRBV19 | 16 | TGTGCCAGTACCCTTGGGCCAGGGTGGGCCACAGATACGCAGTATTTT | CASTLGPGWATDTQYF
NA | TRBJ2-5 | TRBV15 | 15 | TGTGCCACCAGCAGAGCGCTGGGGCCCCAAGAGACCCAGTACTTC | CATSRALGPQETQYF
NA | TRBJ2-2 | TRBV27 | 13 | TGTGCCAGCATGTTATTGAACACCGGGGAGCTGTTTTTT | CASMLLNTGELFF